One sample yielded the 30 T cell receptor beta chains listed below, sequenced in a study of blood T cell repertoires in COVID-19. TCRdb keeps only in-frame clones here, not all; method: immunoSEQ multiplex PCR. The sample gives 200,000 to 250,000 clones, 80% to 90% of which show up once; 3% to 4% is in the top ten. Sequencing was performed on PBMCs or T cells enriched from blood (not recorded which). The receptors come from a woman in her late teens or twenties in a cohort exposed to, infected with or recovered from COVID-19 (not recorded which).

The chain joins TRBV5-4 to TRBJ2-7, with 9 bases aligning to TRBD1. Germline CDR1 reads SGHNT; CDR2 reads YYREEE (reference sequence). V shed 0 bases and J 7 bases; nucleotides not matched to a gene: 5. The CDR3 covers 14 residues. The CDR3 nucleotides read TGTGCCAGCAGCTTGGGTGGACAGGGGCAGGAGCAGTACTTC. It is translated as CASSLGGQGQEQYF.

The chain is built from TRBV7-8 and TRBJ2-3, with a possible D match to TRBD2 (6 bases). The CDR3 is made up of 15 amino acids. Trimming took off 4 bases at V and 2 bases at J, with 13 bases between the two ends. In germline, CDR1 is SGHVS, CDR2 FQNEAQ. This chain's CDR3 is CASSYFGGFTDTQYF. The CDR3, as DNA: TGTGCCAGCAGCTATTTCGGGGGTTTCACAGATACGCAGTATTTT.

The chain joins TRBV7-2 to TRBJ2-1; 9 positions match TRBD2. With 3 bases clipped from V and 7 bases from J, the junction kept 7 bases outside the gene matches. The CDR3 is 15 residues long. Germline lookup yields CDR1 SGHTA and CDR2 FQGNSA. The CDR3 region has the DNA TGTGCCAGCAGCTTTTTGGGACTAGCTCGGAATGAGCAGTTCTTC. This sequence encodes CASSFLGLARNEQFF.

The CDR3 loop reads CASREREASQGEQFF. Here the CDR3 DNA reads TGTGCCAGTAGGGAGCGGGAGGCCTCTCAGGGTGAGCAGTTCTTC. The chain combines TRBV19 with TRBJ2-1, with 9 nucleotides matching TRBD2. The V gene end was trimmed by 6 bases and the J gene end by 9 bases; junction bases not matched to a gene: 12. CDR1 and CDR2 (germline): LNHDA, SQIVND (reference sequence). This CDR3 has 15 residues.

This chain links TRBV7-9 with TRBJ2-7; TRBD2 agrees at 7 bases. CDR3 size: 13 residues. Germline lookup yields CDR1 SEHNR and CDR2 FQNEAQ (reference sequence). With 3 bases clipped from V and 5 bases from J, the junction kept 4 bases outside the gene matches. CDR3 DNA: TGTGCCAGCAGCTTGAGCGGGGTCGACGAGCAGTACTTC. Protein: CASSLSGVDEQYF.

The V gene is TRBV5-1, the J gene TRBJ2-7; 10 bases line up with TRBD2. V lost 0 bases, J lost 2 bases, and 11 bases stayed unmatched. Germline CDR1 is SGHRS and CDR2 is YFSETQ. The CDR3 is 18 residues long. The CDR3 loop reads CASSLDALAGGSPYEQYF. CDR3 DNA sequence: TGCGCCAGCAGCTTGGACGCCTTAGCGGGAGGATCACCCTACGAGCAGTACTTC.

CDR3 in amino acids: CASSLQGIGQPQHF. The DNA for the CDR3 is TGTGCCAGCAGCTTACAGGGGATAGGTCAGCCCCAGCATTTT. The V and J genes are TRBV27 and TRBJ1-5; 7 bases line up with TRBD1. Trimming at V came to 6 bases and at J to 6 bases, leaving 8 bases not matched to a gene. This CDR3 is 14 amino acids long. Germline CDR1 reads MNHEY; CDR2 reads SMNVEV (reference sequence).

The CDR3 spells CASSYSQGAPTEAFF. CDR3 nucleotides: TGTGCCAGCAGTTACTCCCAGGGGGCGCCCACTGAAGCTTTCTTT. J is TRBJ1-1 and V is TRBV6-5; 8 positions match TRBD1. V gave up 0 bases and J gave up 4 bases; unmatched junction bases: 4. CDR1 and CDR2 from the germline V gene are MNHEY and SVGAGI. The CDR3 runs to 15 residues.

The chain links TRBV6-5 to TRBJ1-1; 10 nucleotides agree with TRBD1. The CDR3 is 14 residues long. Germline trimming cut 4 bases from V and 5 bases from J; bases unmatched to any gene: 4. The germline V gene has CDR1 MNHEY and CDR2 SVGAGI. The CDR3, as DNA: TGTGCCAGCAGTTTCGGACAGGGGGAAACTGAAGCTTTCTTT. Translating it yields CASSFGQGETEAFF.

The chain is built from TRBV5-1 and TRBJ2-3; weak D call: TRBD2 (5 bases). The germline V gene encodes CDR1 SGHRS and CDR2 YFSETQ. This CDR3 is 14 amino acids long. With 7 bases removed from V and 0 bases from J, the gap between germline ends came to 12 bases. The CDR3 sequence: CASLRGGSTDTQYF. CDR3 in DNA: TGCGCCAGCCTACGGGGTGGTAGCACAGATACGCAGTATTTT.

V usage is TRBV18 and J usage is TRBJ1-4; D possibly corresponds to TRBD1 (6 bases). Germline CDR1 KGHSH, CDR2 LQKENI. The CDR3 is made up of 16 amino acids. With 2 bases removed from V and 2 bases from J, the gap between germline ends came to 12 bases. In DNA form, the CDR3 reads TGTGCCAGCTCACCAGATTCGGGGGGCACTAATGAAAAACTGTTTTTT. Amino acid sequence: CASSPDSGGTNEKLFF.

CDR3 residues: CASSSRDFYGYTF. DNA of the CDR3: TGTGCCAGCAGCTCCAGGGACTTCTATGGCTACACCTTC. V usage is TRBV7-9 and J usage is TRBJ1-2, with D possibly matching TRBD1 (5 bases). Germline-derived CDR1 and CDR2 are SEHNR and FQNEAQ (reference sequence). This CDR3 has 13 amino acids. V shed 4 bases and J shed 4 bases, with 10 bases lying between them.

The CDR3 spells CASSVGAGGPADTQYF. The CDR3 DNA follows: TGTGCCAGCAGCGTAGGCGCGGGAGGGCCTGCAGATACGCAGTATTTT. V usage is TRBV9 and J usage is TRBJ2-3, with 9 bases matching TRBD2. The CDR3 loop spans 16 amino acids. After removal of 0 bases from V and 4 bases from J, the junction contained 6 bases not matched to a gene. Germline assignment: CDR1 SGDLS and CDR2 YYNGEE.

In its sample, this clone was seen a few times. J is TRBJ1-1 and V is TRBV6-5, with D tentatively TRBD1 (6 bases). Trimming pared 5 bases from V and 1 base from J, leaving 11 bases between. Germline loops: CDR1 MNHEY, CDR2 SVGAGI. The CDR3 is made up of 14 amino acids. CDR3 nucleotide sequence: TGTGCCAGCAGTACAGGGAGCCAGAACACTGAAGCTTTCTTT. Amino acids: CASSTGSQNTEAFF.

The table lists this clone with a count of one. V usage is TRBV7-3 and J usage is TRBJ2-2, with D tentatively TRBD2 (6 bases). The ends were cut back, 1 base at V and 6 bases at J, with 6 bases in the middle. Germline CDR1 SGHTA, CDR2 FQGTGA. This CDR3 is built from 13 residues. The CDR3 sequence is CASSLRLAGELFF. DNA of the CDR3: TGTGCCAGCAGCTTAAGACTAGCCGGGGAGCTGTTTTTT.

The chain couples TRBV7-9 to TRBJ1-1; perhaps TRBD1 as D (6 bases). CDR3 length: 16 residues. Trimming stripped 2 bases from V and 1 base from J, with 14 bases between. Looked up from germline, CDR1 is SEHNR and CDR2 is FQNEAQ (reference sequence). In nucleotides, the CDR3 is TGTGCCAGCAGCTTAATTGGCAGGGGCCCGAACACTGAAGCTTTCTTT. Encoded protein: CASSLIGRGPNTEAFF.

This rearrangement joins TRBV15 to TRBJ2-7; no clear D. V was cut by 1 base and J by 0 bases, with 10 bases left in between. Germline CDR1 LNHNV, CDR2 YYDKDF (reference sequence). The CDR3 loop spans 15 amino acids. CDR3 in amino acids: CATSRGGLSSYEQYF. Written as DNA, the CDR3 is TGTGCCACCAGCAGAGGTGGTCTCAGCTCCTACGAGCAGTACTTC.

The chain carries TRBV13 and TRBJ2-3; no clear D. V lost 3 bases, J lost 3 bases, and 13 bases lay in between. The CDR3 length is 15 residues. Looked up from germline, CDR1 is PRHDT and CDR2 is FYEKMQ (reference sequence). CDR3 residues: CASSLVPYTTDTQYF. The DNA of the CDR3 is TGTGCCAGCAGCTTGGTCCCTTATACAACAGATACGCAGTATTTT.

This sequence joins TRBV6-6 and TRBJ2-2; 8 bases line up with TRBD2. Germline CDR1 reads MNHNY; CDR2 reads SVGAGI (reference sequence). This CDR3 contains 15 residues. V was clipped by 5 bases and J by 7 bases; unmatched bases: 9. The CDR3 nucleotides read TGTGCCAGCAGTACCAGCGGGAGTAAGTTCGGGGAGCTGTTTTTT. Amino acids: CASSTSGSKFGELFF.

The chain couples TRBV7-8 to TRBJ1-5; no firm D call. Germline CDR1 SGHVS, CDR2 FQNEAQ. Trimming removed 1 base from V and 5 bases from J, with 12 bases in between. The CDR3 contains 15 residues. This chain's CDR3 is CASSLGLAEDQPQHF. For the CDR3, the DNA is TGTGCCAGCAGCTTAGGTCTGGCAGAGGATCAGCCCCAGCATTTT.

This chain uses TRBV5-1 with TRBJ2-5, with TRBD1 identical over 7 bases. The CDR3 spans 13 residues. V trimming: 5 bases; J trimming: 2 bases; junction bases outside the gene matches: 3. The V gene's germline CDR1 is SGHRS and CDR2 YFSETQ. The CDR3 DNA follows: TGCGCCAGCAGGAAACAGGGGCAAGAGACCCAGTACTTC. Encoded protein: CASRKQGQETQYF.

This chain links TRBV7-9 with TRBJ1-1; 7 bases match TRBD1. CDR1 SEHNR and CDR2 FQNEAQ come from the germline V gene (reference sequence). Unmatched junction bases numbered 1, after V lost 3 bases and J lost 3 bases. This CDR3 has 13 residues. Written as DNA, the CDR3 is TGTGCCAGCAGCTTGGGGACAGACACTGAAGCTTTCTTT. This sequence encodes CASSLGTDTEAFF.

The chain links TRBV4-1 to TRBJ2-7; 11 bases line up with TRBD2. There are 15 residues in the CDR3. In germline, CDR1 is MGHRA, CDR2 YSYEKL. V lost 3 bases to trimming and J lost 4 bases; unmatched junction nucleotides: 5. CDR3 in DNA: TGCGCCAGCAGCCAGGCTGGACTAGCGGGTTACGAGCAGTACTTC. It is translated as CASSQAGLAGYEQYF.

CDR3 sequence (DNA): TGTGCCAGCTCACCATTAAGGCGGGGCGACACCGGGGAGCTGTTTTTT. It encodes CASSPLRRGDTGELFF. The V gene is TRBV18, the J gene TRBJ2-2, with D perhaps matching TRBD2 (6 bases). Germline V CDR1 and CDR2: KGHSH, LQKENI. V gave up 2 bases and J gave up 3 bases, with 13 bases separating them. The CDR3 runs to 16 residues.

The rearrangement joins TRBV20-1 to TRBJ2-3, with 7 bases lining up with TRBD2. With V trimmed by 3 bases and J by 0 bases, 6 bases remained unmatched. The V gene's germline CDR1 is DFQATT and CDR2 SNEGSKA (reference sequence). The CDR3 is 15 amino acids. The CDR3, as DNA: TGCAGTGCTAGTGGCAGGCGGGGGAGCACAGATACGCAGTATTTT. Residues: CSASGRRGSTDTQYF.

The chain has TRBV4-1 and TRBJ2-7; TRBD2 is a possible D gene (5 bases). Germline CDR1 and CDR2: MGHRA and YSYEKL. V lost 1 base and J lost 1, with 11 bases in between. The CDR3 covers 15 residues. CDR3: CASSQGHLASYEQYF. CDR3 nucleotide sequence: TGCGCCAGCAGCCAAGGACATCTAGCTTCCTACGAGCAGTACTTC.

This chain joins TRBV6-5 and TRBJ2-7; weak D call: TRBD2 (5 bases). The ends were cut back, 10 bases at V and 3 bases at J, with 19 bases in the middle. Germline values: CDR1 MNHEY, CDR2 SVGAGI. The CDR3 covers 14 residues. The CDR3: CAILVGEGVYEQYF. As DNA, the CDR3 is TGTGCCATATTGGTGGGAGAAGGTGTCTACGAGCAGTACTTC.

V and J are TRBV7-6 and TRBJ1-3; D is possibly TRBD1 (5 bases). CDR1 SGHVS and CDR2 FNYEAQ come from the germline V gene. This CDR3 region has 14 residues. The V end lost 3 bases, the J end lost 4 bases, and 10 bases lay between the germline ends. The CDR3 DNA reads TGTGCCAGCAGCTTGACAGTTACAGGAAACACCATATATTTT. Its protein product is CASSLTVTGNTIYF.

The chain joins TRBV21-1 to TRBJ1-5; the DNA was not compared with TRBD1, the D call given in the table. TRBV21-1 is given as a pseudogene. The CDR3 has 17 residues. CDR3 sequence reads: CGQQIKSRDTNNQPQHF. DNA for the CDR3: TGTGGCCAGCAGATCAAGAGCCGCGACACAAACAATCAGCCCCAGCATTTT.

CDR3 DNA sequence: TGTGCCAGCAGTTTTGTGGGGGGGAGCAATCAGCCCCAGCATTTT. Translation gives CASSFVGGSNQPQHF. The chain uses TRBV27 and TRBJ1-5; possible D gene TRBD1, 5 bases. Germline CDR1 is MNHEY and CDR2 is SMNVEV (reference sequence). The CDR3 extends over 15 amino acids. Trimming pared 3 bases from V and 1 base from J, leaving 10 bases between.